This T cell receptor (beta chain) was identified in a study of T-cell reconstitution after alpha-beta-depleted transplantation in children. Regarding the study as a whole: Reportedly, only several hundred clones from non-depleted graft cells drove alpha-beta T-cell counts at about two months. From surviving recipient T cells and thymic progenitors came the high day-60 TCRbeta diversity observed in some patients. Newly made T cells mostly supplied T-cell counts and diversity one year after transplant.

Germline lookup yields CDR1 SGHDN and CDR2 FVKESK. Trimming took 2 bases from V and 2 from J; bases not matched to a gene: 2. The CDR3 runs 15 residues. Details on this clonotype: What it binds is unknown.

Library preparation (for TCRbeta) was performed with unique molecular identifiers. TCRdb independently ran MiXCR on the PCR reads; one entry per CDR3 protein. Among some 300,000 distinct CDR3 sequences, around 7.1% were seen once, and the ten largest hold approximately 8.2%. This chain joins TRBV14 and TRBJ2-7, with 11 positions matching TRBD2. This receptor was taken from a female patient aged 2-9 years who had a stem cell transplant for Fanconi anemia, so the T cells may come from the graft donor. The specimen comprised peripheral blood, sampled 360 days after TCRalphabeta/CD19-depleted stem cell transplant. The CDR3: CASSQLLAGAYEQYF. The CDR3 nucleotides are TGTGCCAGCAGCCAATTACTAGCGGGAGCCTACGAGCAGTACTTC. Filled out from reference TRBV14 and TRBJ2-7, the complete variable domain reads EAGVTQFPSHSVIEKGQTVTLRCDPISGHDNLYWYRRVMGKEIKFLLHFVKESKQDESGMPNNRFLAERTGGTYSTLKVQPAELEDSGVYFCASSQLLAGAYEQYFGPGTRLTVT.